The clone carrying this TCR beta chain has a single count. TCRdb's table, derived via immunoSEQ multiplex PCR, lists solely in-frame clones and lacks some. Here the sample spans around 75,000 clones, under 90% being singletons. This CDR3 spans 15 amino acids. The V and J ends lost 0 bases and 3 bases respectively, with 11 bases between them. Germline V lookup: CDR1 LGHNA, CDR2 YSLEER. This sample was included in a study of blood T cell repertoires in COVID-19. Study overall: T cells, B-cell-depleted T cells, or PBMCs provided the cDNA or gDNA that served as material.

This chain links TRBV4-3 with TRBJ1-1, with D uncertain. The clonotype comes from a human donor in a cohort sampled during active COVID-19. Sequenced material: peripheral blood. This chain's CDR3 is CASSQEAGWDTEAFF. CDR3 DNA sequence: TGCGCCAGCAGCCAAGAAGCGGGGTGGGACACTGAAGCTTTCTTT.